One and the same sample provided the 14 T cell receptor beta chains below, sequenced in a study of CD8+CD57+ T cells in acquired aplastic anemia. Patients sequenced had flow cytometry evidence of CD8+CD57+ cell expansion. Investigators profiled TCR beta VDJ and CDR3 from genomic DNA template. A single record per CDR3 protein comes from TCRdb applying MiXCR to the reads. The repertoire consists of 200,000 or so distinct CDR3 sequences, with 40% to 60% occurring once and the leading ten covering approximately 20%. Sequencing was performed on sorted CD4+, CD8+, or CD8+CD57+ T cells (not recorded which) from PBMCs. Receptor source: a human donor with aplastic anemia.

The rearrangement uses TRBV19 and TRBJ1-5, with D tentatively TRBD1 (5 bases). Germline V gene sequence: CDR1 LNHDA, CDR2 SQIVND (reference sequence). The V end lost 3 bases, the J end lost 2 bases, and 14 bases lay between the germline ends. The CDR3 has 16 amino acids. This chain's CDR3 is CASSIDGGMGNQPQHF. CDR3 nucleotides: TGTGCCAGTAGTATCGATGGGGGAATGGGCAATCAGCCCCAGCATTTT.

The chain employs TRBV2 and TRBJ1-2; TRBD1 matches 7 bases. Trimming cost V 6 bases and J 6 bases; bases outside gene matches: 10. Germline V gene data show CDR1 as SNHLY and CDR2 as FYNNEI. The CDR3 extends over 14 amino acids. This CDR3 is CASRTDRVGDGYTF. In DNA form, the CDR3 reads TGTGCCAGCAGAACCGACAGGGTTGGAGATGGCTACACCTTC.

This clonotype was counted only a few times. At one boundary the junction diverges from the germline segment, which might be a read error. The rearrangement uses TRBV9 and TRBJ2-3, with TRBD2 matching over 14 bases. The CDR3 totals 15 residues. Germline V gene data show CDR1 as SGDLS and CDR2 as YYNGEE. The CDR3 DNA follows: TGCGCCAGCAGCTTGGGACTAGCGGGGGCAGATACGCAGTATTTT. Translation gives CASSLGLAGADTQYF.

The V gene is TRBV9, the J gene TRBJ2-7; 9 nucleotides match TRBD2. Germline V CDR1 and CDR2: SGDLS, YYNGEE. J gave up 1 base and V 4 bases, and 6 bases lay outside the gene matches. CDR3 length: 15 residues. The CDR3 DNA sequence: TGTGCCAGCAGCCCCACAGCGGGGGGTTCCTACGAGCAGTACTTC. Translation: CASSPTAGGSYEQYF.

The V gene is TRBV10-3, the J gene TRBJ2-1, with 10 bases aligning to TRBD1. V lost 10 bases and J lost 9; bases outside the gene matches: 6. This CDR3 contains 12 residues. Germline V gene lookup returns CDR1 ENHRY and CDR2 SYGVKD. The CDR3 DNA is TGTGCCACGAGACAGGGGGCAGGTGAGCAGTTCTTC. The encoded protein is CATRQGAGEQFF.

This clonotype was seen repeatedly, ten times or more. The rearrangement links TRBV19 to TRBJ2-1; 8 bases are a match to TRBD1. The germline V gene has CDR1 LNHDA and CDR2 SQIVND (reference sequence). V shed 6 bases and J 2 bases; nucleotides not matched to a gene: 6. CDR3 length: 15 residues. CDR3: CASSPGGGPYNEQFF. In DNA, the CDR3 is TGTGCCAGTAGCCCAGGGGGCGGCCCCTACAATGAGCAGTTCTTC.

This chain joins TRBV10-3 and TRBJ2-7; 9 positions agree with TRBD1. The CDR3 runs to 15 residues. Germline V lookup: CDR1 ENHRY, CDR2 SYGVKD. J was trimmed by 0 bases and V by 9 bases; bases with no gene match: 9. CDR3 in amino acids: CAIRTLGQGSYEQYF. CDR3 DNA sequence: TGTGCCATAAGAACGCTGGGACAGGGCTCCTACGAGCAGTACTTC.

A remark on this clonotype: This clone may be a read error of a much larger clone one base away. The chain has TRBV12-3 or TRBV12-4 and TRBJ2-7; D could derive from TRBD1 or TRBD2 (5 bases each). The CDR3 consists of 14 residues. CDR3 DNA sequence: TGTGCCAGCAGTGGGGGTTACAGGTCCTACGAGCGGTACTTC. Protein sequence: CASSGGYRSYERYF.

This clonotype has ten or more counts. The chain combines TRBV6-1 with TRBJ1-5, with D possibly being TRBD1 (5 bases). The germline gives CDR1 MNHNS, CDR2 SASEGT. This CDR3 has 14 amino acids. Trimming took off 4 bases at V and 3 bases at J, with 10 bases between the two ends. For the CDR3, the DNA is TGTGCCAGCAGTGTATGGGGGATCAATCAGCCCCAGCATTTT. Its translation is CASSVWGINQPQHF.

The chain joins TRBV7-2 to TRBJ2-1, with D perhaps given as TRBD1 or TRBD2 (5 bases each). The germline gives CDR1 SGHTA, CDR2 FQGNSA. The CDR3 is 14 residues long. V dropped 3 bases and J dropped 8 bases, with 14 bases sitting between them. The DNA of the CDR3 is TGTGCCAGCAGCTTGCCCGGGGCCTGGGATGAGCAGTTCTTC. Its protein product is CASSLPGAWDEQFF.

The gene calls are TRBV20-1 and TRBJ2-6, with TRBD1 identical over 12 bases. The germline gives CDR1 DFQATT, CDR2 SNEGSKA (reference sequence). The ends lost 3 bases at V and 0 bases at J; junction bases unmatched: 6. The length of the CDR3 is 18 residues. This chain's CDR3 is CSASAGQGASSGANVLTF. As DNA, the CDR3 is TGCAGTGCTAGTGCGGGACAGGGGGCTAGCTCTGGGGCCAACGTCCTGACTTTC.

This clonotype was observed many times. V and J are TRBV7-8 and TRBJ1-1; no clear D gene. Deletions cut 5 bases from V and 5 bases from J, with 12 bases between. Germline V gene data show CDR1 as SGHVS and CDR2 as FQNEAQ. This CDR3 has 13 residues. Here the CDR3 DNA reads TGTGCCAGCAGCCCAGCGGGGAGAACTGAAGCTTTCTTT. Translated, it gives CASSPAGRTEAFF. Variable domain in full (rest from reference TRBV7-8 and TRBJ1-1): GAGVSQSPRYKVAKRGQDVALRCDPISGHVSLFWYQQALGQGPEFLTYFQNEAQLDKSGLPSDRFFAERPEGSVSTLKIQRTQQEDSAVYLCASSPAGRTEAFFGQGTRLTVV.

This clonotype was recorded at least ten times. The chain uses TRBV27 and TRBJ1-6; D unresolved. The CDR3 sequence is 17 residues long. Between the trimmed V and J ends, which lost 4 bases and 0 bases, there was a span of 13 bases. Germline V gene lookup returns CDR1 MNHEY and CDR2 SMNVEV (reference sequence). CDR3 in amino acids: CASSSRPSRSYNSPLHF. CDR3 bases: TGTGCCAGCAGTTCCCGACCGTCCCGCTCCTATAATTCACCCCTCCACTTT.

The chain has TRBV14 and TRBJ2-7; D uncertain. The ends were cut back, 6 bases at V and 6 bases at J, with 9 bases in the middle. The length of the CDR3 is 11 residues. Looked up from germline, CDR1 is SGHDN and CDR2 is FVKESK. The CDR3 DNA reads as TGTGCCAGCAGACCCATTCCCGAGCAGTACTTC. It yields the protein CASRPIPEQYF.